Detailed here is one T cell receptor beta chain. Its antigen is unknown. Sequence at one end of the junction differs from germline and may be a read error. CDR3 length: 13 amino acids. CDR1 is SSHAT, CDR2 FNYEAQ, per germline (reference sequence). This specimen comes from a study of cytomegalovirus exposure and HLA in healthy donors. The overall study: Of all 400 or so donors who were genotyped, roughly 81% belonged to the Caucasian-associated ancestry cluster.

Whole-study results and caveats: Exclusion as indistinguishable affected some V segments, including TRBV6-2 and TRBV6-3. V- and J-gene trimming in TCR beta was tied to a missense DCLRE1C variant by an analysis performed later.

PCR amplification relied on 60 Vbeta primers (plus 13 Jbeta primers). In the authors' methods: An analysis that came later counted around 80 million unique TCR beta chains, approximately 11 million shared. The assay was immunoSEQ multiplex PCR, and TCRdb's table has in-frame clones only and misses some. That table supplies the V and J calls and clone size; D and trimming were determined from the DNA. Among 150,000 to 200,000 clones listed, around 84% were seen once. This TCR was recovered from a woman under 30 in good health and CMV-seronegative. The chain combines TRBV7-7 with TRBJ1-1; 9 nucleotides align to TRBD1. The specimen sequenced was PBMCs. The CDR3 is CASSPRTGEEAFF. The CDR3 DNA reads as TGTGCTAGCAGCCCGCGGACAGGGGAAGAAGCTTTCTTT.